Below, 7 T cell receptor beta chains from the same sample are listed, as sequenced in a study of OX40 agonist ivuxolimab in advanced cancers. TCRdb's table, derived via immunoSEQ multiplex PCR, lists solely in-frame clones and lacks some. The data show roughly 150,000 clones, 90% to 95% seen once. Sequenced material: CD4+ or CD8+ T cells sorted from blood, taken in a trial of the OX40 agonist ivuxolimab. The receptor source for this set is an adult with an advanced solid tumor such as melanoma, head and neck, liver or kidney cancer.

V usage is TRBV27 and J usage is TRBJ2-1; D might be TRBD1 or TRBD2, each matching 5 bases. Trimming left V 6 bases short and J 7 bases short, with 22 bases between. Germline V CDR1 and CDR2: MNHEY, SMNVEV (reference sequence). This CDR3 is 16 amino acids long. CDR3 amino acids: CASRLLDTTSGNEQFF. CDR3 nucleotide sequence: TGTGCCAGCAGACTACTGGACACAACCTCGGGAAATGAGCAGTTCTTC.

The V call is TRBV6-1, the J call TRBJ2-3, with a tentative D call TRBD1 (6 bases). V dropped 2 bases and J dropped 6 bases, with 9 bases sitting between them. This CDR3 region has 13 residues. The germline gives CDR1 MNHNS, CDR2 SASEGT. CDR3 residues: CASSEQGQDTQYF. The DNA for the CDR3 is TGTGCCAGCAGTGAACAGGGGCAGGATACGCAGTATTTT.

The chain joins TRBV11-2 to TRBJ2-1; D remains ambiguous. The V end lost 5 bases, the J end lost 5 bases, and 13 bases lay between the germline ends. CDR1 and CDR2 from the germline V gene are SGHAT and FQNNGV. This CDR3 comprises 14 residues. CDR3 nucleotide sequence: TGTGCCAGCAGCCCCAGAGTTTTCGACAATGAGCAGTTCTTC. Its translation is CASSPRVFDNEQFF.

V is TRBV2 and J is TRBJ1-6; D gene ambiguous. There are 12 residues in the CDR3. Germline values: CDR1 SNHLY, CDR2 FYNNEI. V lost 8 bases and J 5 bases, leaving 7 bases between the germline ends. DNA for the CDR3: TGTGCCAGCCGCAGAGATAATTCACCCCTCCACTTT. The encoded protein is CASRRDNSPLHF.

The chain is built from TRBV14 and TRBJ2-7; no clear D gene. There are 15 residues in the CDR3. Trimming shortened V by 0 bases and J by 0 bases, and 9 bases separated the two germline ends. The germline gives CDR1 SGHDN, CDR2 FVKESK. CDR3 DNA: TGTGCCAGCAGCCAAGATCTCAGTTACTCCTACGAGCAGTACTTC. This sequence encodes CASSQDLSYSYEQYF.

The chain combines TRBV4-3 with TRBJ2-1; D unclear. The CDR3 is 13 residues long. From germline, CDR1 is LGHNA and CDR2 YSLEER. The V gene lost 1 base and the J gene lost 3 bases, with 4 bases spanning the gap. The CDR3 reads CASSQGIYNEQFF. The CDR3 DNA follows: TGCGCCAGCAGCCAAGGTATCTACAATGAGCAGTTCTTC.

The chain is built from TRBV7-2 and TRBJ1-1; D is unclear. The CDR3 is 13 residues long. The ends were cut back, 1 base at V and 11 bases at J, with 14 bases in the middle. Looked up from germline, CDR1 is SGHTA and CDR2 is FQGNSA. The CDR3 here is CASSLERQAQAFF. CDR3 DNA sequence: TGTGCCAGCAGCTTAGAAAGGCAGGCGCAGGCTTTCTTT.